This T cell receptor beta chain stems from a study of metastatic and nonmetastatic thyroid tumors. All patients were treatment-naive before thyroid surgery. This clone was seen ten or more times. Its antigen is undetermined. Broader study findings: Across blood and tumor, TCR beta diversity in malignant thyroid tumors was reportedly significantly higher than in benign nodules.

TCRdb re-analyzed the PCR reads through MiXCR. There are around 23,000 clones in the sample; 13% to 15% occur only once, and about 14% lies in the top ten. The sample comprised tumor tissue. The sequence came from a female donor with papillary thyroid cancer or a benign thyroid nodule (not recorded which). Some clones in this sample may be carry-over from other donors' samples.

The CDR3 DNA is TGTGCCAGCAGTCAACACAGGGGAGCTGAAGCTTTCTTT. Translated, it gives CASSQHRGAEAFF. V and J are TRBV12-3 or TRBV12-4 and TRBJ1-1, with 7 bases that match TRBD1. CDR3 length equals 13 residues. V trimming: 5 bases; J trimming: 6 bases; junction bases outside the gene matches: 6.